This T cell receptor (beta chain) was obtained from a study of T cells in Graves' hyperthyroidism and ophthalmopathy. The CDR3 regions of TCR beta were amplified from RNA transcripts. During a first-round RT-PCR of the TCR CDR3, the HTBI primer set was used. MiXCR, run by TCRdb on the multiplex PCR reads, gives a single entry per CDR3 protein. The table has around 620,000 distinct CDR3 sequences, 46% seen once. V lost 1 base to trimming and J lost 4 bases, with 10 bases between them. This CDR3 spans 15 amino acids. The germline V gene has CDR1 SNHLY and CDR2 FYNNEI. Sequencing was performed on peripheral blood or thyroid tissue (not recorded which). The sequence derives from an adult woman with Graves' disease, either hyperthyroidism or ophthalmopathy (not recorded which). This sequence joins TRBV2 and TRBJ1-4; D gene uncertain. Here the CDR3 DNA reads TGTGCCAGCAGTGAAGGCCAGACCTATAATGAAAAACTGTTTTTT. Protein product: CASSEGQTYNEKLFF.